The 18 T cell receptor beta chains listed next were all sequenced from one sample in a study of spatial heterogeneity in lung cancer. Time point denoted: sample taken at primary tumor resection. Their antigen targets remain unknown. Whole-study results and caveats: Within tumors, counts of expanded alpha and beta TCRs tracked tumor mutation counts.

In TCRdb, the 5' RACE reads were re-called with MiXCR into one record per CDR3 protein. The sample carries about 7,200 distinct CDR3 sequences, roughly 10% recorded once. Specimen: lung tumor tissue, collected at surgery. The receptors here all came from a female donor with early-stage non-small cell lung cancer.

This clonotype is medium-sized (0.01 to 0.1%) in the sample. The J gene is TRBJ1-4, the V gene TRBV7-2; weak D call: TRBD1 (5 bases). The CDR3 has 13 amino acids. V was trimmed by 5 bases and J by 6 bases, leaving 10 bases between them. In germline, CDR1 is SGHTA, CDR2 FQGNSA. The CDR3 DNA follows: TGTGCCAGCAGCCCAGGGACTTATGAAAAACTGTTTTTT. It yields the protein CASSPGTYEKLFF.

By proportion, this clonotype is large. The gene calls are TRBV28 and TRBJ2-7; no clear D gene. Trimming removed 2 bases from V and 4 bases from J, with 3 bases in between. The CDR3 runs to 11 residues. Germline CDR1 is MDHEN and CDR2 is SYDVKM. The CDR3 region has the DNA TGTGCCAGCAGTTTAAGATACGAGCAGTACTTC. Its protein product is CASSLRYEQYF.

A single count supports this clonotype. The V and J genes are TRBV30 and TRBJ1-5, with D possibly matching TRBD1 (5 bases). This CDR3 has 14 amino acids. Between the trimmed V and J ends, which lost 1 base and 6 bases, there was a span of 13 bases. CDR1 is GTSNPN, CDR2 SVGIG, per germline (reference sequence). The CDR3 spells CAWSGGQGPQPQHF. DNA of the CDR3: TGTGCCTGGAGTGGCGGGCAGGGTCCTCAGCCCCAGCATTTT.

The chain combines TRBV5-1 with TRBJ2-7; 8 bases align to TRBD1. V trimming: 1 base; J trimming: 3 bases; junction bases outside the gene matches: 0. CDR3 size: 13 residues. In germline, CDR1 is SGHRS, CDR2 YFSETQ. This CDR3 reads CASSLTGGYEQYF. The CDR3 coding sequence is TGCGCCAGCAGCTTGACAGGGGGCTACGAGCAGTACTTC.

This clonotype was counted only a few times. CDR3 nucleotide sequence: TGTGCCAGCAGCTTAGGGTTCCAGGTTAATACGCAGTATTTT. As protein: CASSLGFQVNTQYF. V and J are TRBV7-2 and TRBJ2-3; the D is unclear. CDR1 is SGHTA and CDR2 is FQGNSA in the germline V gene. V lost 1 base and J 7 bases, leaving 12 bases between the germline ends. The CDR3 is made up of 14 amino acids.

In this sample, this clonotype turned up many times. The J gene is TRBJ2-1, the V gene TRBV29-1; 7 nucleotides line up with TRBD1. The J segment lost 6 bases and the V segment lost 6 bases, leaving 5 bases of the junction unmatched. The CDR3 has 12 residues. Per the germline V gene, CDR1 is SQVTM and CDR2 is ANQGSEA. Here the CDR3 reads CSVRQGSNEQFF. CDR3 coding DNA: TGCAGCGTAAGACAGGGCTCCAATGAGCAGTTCTTC.

This clonotype was detected only a few times. The chain joins TRBV3-1 to TRBJ2-1; TRBD1 might be the D (6 bases). The V gene lost 4 bases and the J gene lost 0 bases, with 10 bases spanning the gap. The CDR3 is made up of 15 amino acids. CDR1 LGHDT and CDR2 YNNKEL come from the germline V gene (reference sequence). The CDR3 DNA reads as TGTGCCAGCAGCCTCCAACAGGGCTCCTACAATGAGCAGTTCTTC. Amino acids: CASSLQQGSYNEQFF.

This clonotype showed up many times. This chain joins TRBV3-2 and TRBJ2-3. TRBV3-2 is a documented pseudogene. The CDR3 extends over 14 amino acids. The CDR3 DNA follows: TGTGCCAGCAGCCAAGACGCGTTCTCAGATACGCAGTATTTT. The encoded protein is CASSQDAFSDTQYF.

The V gene is TRBV7-2, the J gene TRBJ2-1; maybe TRBD2 (6 bases). Looked up from germline, CDR1 is SGHTA and CDR2 is FQGNSA. The CDR3 contains 13 residues. V was trimmed by 2 bases and J by 15 bases, leaving 17 bases between them. The CDR3 sequence is CASSLTGGTSTFF. The CDR3 bases are TGTGCCAGCAGCTTAACCGGCGGAACTAGCACGTTCTTC. Full variable domain (outside the CDR3, taken from reference TRBV7-2 and TRBJ2-1): GAGVSQSPSNKVTEKGKDVELRCDPISGHTALYWYRQSLGQGLEFLIYFQGNSAPDKSGLPSDRFSAERTGGSVSTLTIQRTQQEDSAVYLCASSLTGGTSTFFGPGTRLTVL.

This clonotype was recorded a few times. The gene calls are TRBV29-1 and TRBJ1-2; 9 bases are shared with TRBD1. CDR1 is SQVTM and CDR2 is ANQGSEA in the germline V gene. Trimming at V came to 7 bases and at J to 8 bases, leaving 8 bases not matched to a gene. The CDR3 spans 12 residues. CDR3 protein: CSAIQGAGGYTF. The CDR3 coding sequence is TGCAGCGCTATACAGGGGGCGGGAGGCTACACCTTC.

This chain connects TRBV6-2 or TRBV6-3 to TRBJ2-6; TRBD1 agrees at 10 bases. Germline values: CDR1 MNHEY, CDR2 SVGEGT. The CDR3 length is 18 residues. Trimming at V came to 6 bases and at J to 1 base, leaving 9 bases not matched to a gene. CDR3 sequence reads: CASRFLTGGVSGANVLTF. CDR3 DNA sequence: TGTGCCAGCAGATTCCTGACAGGGGGCGTTTCTGGGGCCAACGTCCTGACTTTC.

By frequency in the sample, this clonotype is medium-sized. The chain employs TRBV28 and TRBJ2-7; the D gene is possibly TRBD2 (5 bases). The V gene's germline CDR1 is MDHEN and CDR2 SYDVKM. This CDR3 contains 14 residues. V dropped 4 bases and J dropped 7 bases, with 17 bases sitting between them. The CDR3 is CASSSQVPSGEQYF. The DNA for the CDR3 is TGTGCCAGCAGTTCCCAGGTCCCGAGCGGTGAGCAGTACTTC.

The chain employs TRBV12-3 or TRBV12-4 and TRBJ1-5; possibly TRBD1 for D (5 bases). Deletions cut 6 bases from V and 6 bases from J, with 18 bases between. CDR3 length: 15 amino acids. CDR3 in DNA: TGTGCCAGCAGCTATGCCGGGACCGCGGGTCAGCCCCAGCATTTT. Its translation: CASSYAGTAGQPQHF.

This clonotype has ten or more counts. The chain recombines TRBV14 with TRBJ2-3, with TRBD2 matching over 7 bases. V trimming: 4 bases; J trimming: 5 bases; junction bases outside the gene matches: 6. This CDR3 contains 14 residues. Germline lookup yields CDR1 SGHDN and CDR2 FVKESK. CDR3 amino acids: CASSLWTRKDTQYF. The DNA of the CDR3 is TGTGCCAGCAGCCTTTGGACTAGGAAAGATACGCAGTATTTT.

The V call is TRBV12-3 or TRBV12-4, the J call TRBJ1-1, with 8 bases aligning to TRBD1. This CDR3 has 14 residues. Trimming removed 7 bases from V and 4 bases from J; junction bases left unmatched: 8. In DNA form, the CDR3 reads TGTGCCAGCACCAAAACAGGGGGTGGCACTGAAGCTTTCTTT. Protein sequence: CASTKTGGGTEAFF.

This sequence joins TRBV18 and TRBJ1-1; D uncertain. With 1 base removed from V and 3 bases from J, the gap between germline ends came to 12 bases. CDR1 is KGHSH and CDR2 is LQKENI in the germline V gene. The CDR3 consists of 15 residues. In DNA form, the CDR3 reads TGTGCCAGCTCACCACGGCTTGACGGGGACACTGAAGCTTTCTTT. Amino acids: CASSPRLDGDTEAFF.

This clonotype was detected only a few times. The chain combines TRBV7-3 with TRBJ2-5; D perhaps matches TRBD1 (5 bases). Germline values: CDR1 SGHTA, CDR2 FQGTGA. Trimming stripped 0 bases from V and 7 bases from J, with 15 bases between. The CDR3 is 15 amino acids. In nucleotides, the CDR3 is TGTGCCAGCAGCTTAACACCGCAGGGCCAGGGGACCCAGTACTTC. It yields the protein CASSLTPQGQGTQYF. The variable domain in full, completed from reference TRBV7-3 and TRBJ2-5, reads GAGVSQTPSNKVTEKGKYVELRCDPISGHTALYWYRQSLGQGPEFLIYFQGTGAADDSGLPNDRFFAVRPEGSVSTLKIQRTERGDSAVYLCASSLTPQGQGTQYFGPGTRLLVL.

Only a few counts were recorded for this clonotype. The chain is built from TRBV28 and TRBJ1-3, with a weak D call TRBD1 (5 bases). CDR1 is MDHEN and CDR2 is SYDVKM in the germline V gene. Trimming pared 7 bases from V and 0 bases from J, leaving 16 bases between. The CDR3 runs to 16 residues. CDR3: CASMTYTGGSGNTIYF. CDR3 in DNA: TGTGCCAGCATGACATATACAGGTGGCTCTGGAAACACCATATATTTT.